The 25 T cell receptor beta chains below were found in one sample sequenced in a study of shared T cell receptors in the human thymus. The table came from immunoSEQ multiplex PCR; TCRdb's copy has only in-frame clones and leaves some out. The repertoire consists of some 720,000 clones, with roughly 90% occurring once and the leading ten covering 0.008% to 0.011%. This sample also appeared in a second study, on human thymus T cells.

The sample comprised thymocytes. These receptors came from a boy under two years old with a congenital heart defect.

In this sample, this clone turned up once. In nucleotides, the CDR3 is TGTGCCAGCAGCTTGGACGGGGAACTGGCCAGCAGGGAGACCCAGTACTTC. Translation: CASSLDGELASRETQYF. The chain carries TRBV5-8 and TRBJ2-5, with TRBD2 as a possible D gene (5 bases). Trimming took 0 bases from V and 5 from J, leaving 20 bases between them. CDR3 length equals 17 residues. CDR1 is SGHTS and CDR2 is YDEGEE in the germline V gene.

This chain connects TRBV4-1 to TRBJ1-1; D uncertain. The ends were cut back, 1 base at V and 6 bases at J, with 15 bases in the middle. Germline V gene sequence: CDR1 MGHRA, CDR2 YSYEKL. The CDR3 runs to 15 residues. The CDR3 is CASSQADLWYAEAFF. CDR3 nucleotides: TGCGCCAGCAGCCAAGCTGATCTATGGTATGCTGAAGCTTTCTTT.

The V and J genes are TRBV5-8 and TRBJ1-2; TRBD1 might be the D (5 bases). V lost 0 bases to trimming and J lost 0 bases, with 12 bases between them. Germline CDR1 and CDR2: SGHTS and YDEGEE. This CDR3 has 16 amino acids. The CDR3 DNA reads TGTGCCAGCAGCTTGGAGGGGCCTGGGACTAACTATGGCTACACCTTC. Protein product: CASSLEGPGTNYGYTF.

This clone came up once. The rearrangement uses TRBV30 and TRBJ1-3; 7 nucleotides line up with TRBD1. The CDR3 is 20 residues long. V lost 0 bases to trimming and J lost 7 bases; unmatched junction nucleotides: 24. The germline V gene encodes CDR1 GTSNPN and CDR2 SVGIG (reference sequence). The DNA for the CDR3 is TGTGCCTGGAGTGTTACGAGGAGACAGGGTTCGTCGCCACCGCGCAACACCATATATTTT. Translation gives CAWSVTRRQGSSPPRNTIYF.

The chain is built from TRBV27 and TRBJ2-5; 7 nucleotides align to TRBD2. After removal of 5 bases from V and 7 bases from J, the junction contained 22 bases not matched to a gene. CDR1 is MNHEY and CDR2 is SMNVEV in the germline V gene (reference sequence). The CDR3 totals 18 residues. CDR3 sequence (DNA): TGTGCCAGCAGTCCCTGGACTAGTTCCGGACTGGGCTCGGCGACCCAGTACTTC. Its protein product is CASSPWTSSGLGSATQYF.

This sequence joins TRBV2 and TRBJ1-4; no clear D. CDR3 size: 14 residues. Germline V gene sequence: CDR1 SNHLY, CDR2 FYNNEI. V shed 8 bases and J shed 7 bases, with 17 bases lying between them. CDR3 coding DNA: TGTGCCAGCGGTCGCGCATATCGAGGTGAAAAACTGTTTTTT. Translation gives CASGRAYRGEKLFF.

This chain links TRBV4-1 with TRBJ1-2, with no clear D. This CDR3 contains 14 residues. Germline V gene sequence: CDR1 MGHRA, CDR2 YSYEKL. The V and J ends lost 0 bases and 2 bases respectively, with 7 bases between them. The CDR3 region is CASSQDAENYGYTF. The CDR3 nucleotides are TGCGCCAGCAGCCAAGATGCGGAAAACTATGGCTACACCTTC.

The chain recombines TRBV6-4 with TRBJ2-1, with 8 bases fitting TRBD1. Looked up from germline, CDR1 is MRHNA and CDR2 is SNTAGT. Trimming took 4 bases from V and 8 from J; bases not matched to a gene: 4. The CDR3 covers 13 residues. The CDR3 DNA reads TGTGCCAGCAGTGGGACAGGGTTCGATGAGCAGTTCTTC. Amino acids: CASSGTGFDEQFF.

The CDR3 reads CASSLAPLLERNDEQYF. CDR3 nucleotide sequence: TGTGCCAGCAGCTTAGCCCCACTTCTTGAGCGTAACGACGAGCAGTACTTC. The genes are TRBV7-2 and TRBJ2-7; D gene ambiguous. In germline, CDR1 is SGHTA, CDR2 FQGNSA. Between the trimmed V and J ends, which lost 0 bases and 5 bases, there was a span of 20 bases. The CDR3 is 17 residues long.

The rearrangement joins TRBV5-1 to TRBJ2-3; the D gene is possibly TRBD1 (6 bases). The V and J ends lost 4 bases and 0 bases respectively, with 21 bases between them. The CDR3 runs to 18 residues. The germline V gene encodes CDR1 SGHRS and CDR2 YFSETQ. The chain's CDR3 is CASSTPGTMVASTDTQYF. The CDR3, as DNA: TGCGCCAGCAGCACCCCCGGGACAATGGTGGCGAGCACAGATACGCAGTATTTT.

The V call is TRBV19, the J call TRBJ2-1; possibly TRBD2 for D (6 bases). CDR1 and CDR2 (germline): LNHDA, SQIVND (reference sequence). The CDR3 sequence is 16 residues long. The V end was cut by 5 bases, the J end by 4 bases, with 18 bases between. CDR3 DNA sequence: TGTGCCAGTAGTGGCCGGGACTCCGAGGGGTACAATGAGCAGTTCTTC. Translated, it gives CASSGRDSEGYNEQFF.

The rearrangement links TRBV30 to TRBJ2-5; 7 bases line up with TRBD1. Germline V gene lookup returns CDR1 GTSNPN and CDR2 SVGIG (reference sequence). The CDR3 runs 13 residues. The V and J ends lost 3 bases and 5 bases, in that order; junction bases with no gene match: 6. CDR3 sequence: CAWSPTGVETQYF. The CDR3, as DNA: TGTGCCTGGAGCCCCACAGGGGTGGAGACCCAGTACTTC.

The chain couples TRBV7-9 to TRBJ2-1, with TRBD2 matching 7 bases. Germline assignment: CDR1 SEHNR and CDR2 FQNEAQ (reference sequence). V gave up 2 bases and J gave up 10 bases; unmatched junction bases: 20. This CDR3 has 18 residues. The CDR3: CASSLLLGPWRESREQFF. The CDR3 coding sequence is TGTGCCAGCAGCTTATTATTGGGGCCTTGGCGGGAGTCAAGGGAGCAGTTCTTC.

This clone was recorded only once. The chain carries TRBV4-1 and TRBJ2-7; 7 bases are a match to TRBD1. Germline CDR1 is MGHRA and CDR2 is YSYEKL. V was clipped by 1 base and J by 3 bases; unmatched bases: 9. CDR3 length: 16 amino acids. In nucleotides, the CDR3 is TGCGCCAGCAGCCAAGTTCAACTGGGACAGTTCTACGAGCAGTACTTC. Amino acids: CASSQVQLGQFYEQYF.

The chain carries TRBV5-1 and TRBJ1-4, with 10 bases fitting TRBD1. Germline CDR1 reads SGHRS; CDR2 reads YFSETQ. CDR3 length: 19 amino acids. The junction had 11 bases not matched to a gene; V was cut back by 3 bases and J by 0 bases. This CDR3 is CASSYRTGGGTTTNEKLFF. CDR3 nucleotide sequence: TGCGCCAGCAGCTACCGGACAGGGGGAGGGACAACAACTAATGAAAAACTGTTTTTT.

The J gene is TRBJ2-7, the V gene TRBV30, with 8 bases lining up with TRBD2. CDR3 length: 16 amino acids. From germline, CDR1 is GTSNPN and CDR2 SVGIG (reference sequence). V shed 2 bases, J shed 3 bases, and the junction held 12 bases outside the gene matches. The CDR3 loop is CAWSRREGGESYEQYF. Here the CDR3 DNA reads TGTGCCTGGAGTCGTCGGGAGGGCGGGGAAAGCTACGAGCAGTACTTC.

CDR3 amino acids: CASSQVGGREDTQYF. CDR3 sequence (DNA): TGTGCCAGCAGCCAAGTGGGCGGGAGGGAAGATACGCAGTATTTT. The rearrangement links TRBV4-2 to TRBJ2-3; 9 bases are a match to TRBD2. The CDR3 sequence is 15 residues long. Unmatched junction bases numbered 4, after V lost 1 base and J lost 5 bases. Germline CDR1 reads LGHNA; CDR2 reads YNFKEQ.

CDR3 in amino acids: CASSKEGDGSGEFF. CDR3 coding DNA: TGTGCCAGCAGCAAAGAAGGGGACGGGAGTGGGGAGTTCTTC. The chain links TRBV21-1 to TRBJ2-1; TRBD2, as called in the table, went unchecked against the DNA. TRBV21-1 is classified as a pseudogene. This CDR3 has 14 amino acids.

The chain recombines TRBV7-2 with TRBJ2-7; TRBD2 agrees at 12 bases. The length of the CDR3 is 15 residues. V lost 5 bases to trimming and J lost 7 bases; unmatched junction nucleotides: 9. Per the germline V gene, CDR1 is SGHTA and CDR2 is FQGNSA. Written as DNA, the CDR3 is TGTGCCAGCAGCAACCGACTAGCGGGGGTGTGGGAGCAGTACTTC. Translation gives CASSNRLAGVWEQYF.

The rearrangement joins TRBV7-6 to TRBJ2-1, with TRBD2 matching 8 bases. This CDR3 has 16 amino acids. Trimming took 8 bases from V and 0 from J; bases not matched to a gene: 9. Per the germline V gene, CDR1 is SGHVS and CDR2 is FNYEAQ. The CDR3 DNA sequence: TGTGCCAGCTCGGCCTTAGCGGGAAGCTCCTACAATGAGCAGTTCTTC. It translates to CASSALAGSSYNEQFF.

V is TRBV11-2 and J is TRBJ1-2; D gene ambiguous. V was shortened by 5 bases and J by 8 bases, with 9 bases between the two germline ends. Germline assignment: CDR1 SGHAT and CDR2 FQNNGV. CDR3 length: 11 residues. In nucleotides, the CDR3 is TGTGCCAGCAGCGAGACGGAGGGCTACACCTTC. It specifies CASSETEGYTF.

The J gene is TRBJ2-7, the V gene TRBV10-2, with TRBD2 matching over 7 bases. V dropped 3 bases and J dropped 5; count of bases not matched to a gene: 13. Germline V gene sequence: CDR1 WSHSY, CDR2 SAAADI. The CDR3 contains 16 residues. CDR3 DNA: TGCGCCAGCAGTGAATCCGAGGCGGGAGACCCCCACGAGCAGTACTTC. Residues: CASSESEAGDPHEQYF.

The chain has TRBV5-1 and TRBJ1-1; 10 positions match TRBD1. From germline, CDR1 is SGHRS and CDR2 YFSETQ. J was trimmed by 5 bases and V by 0 bases; bases with no gene match: 4. The CDR3 covers 15 residues. The chain's CDR3 is CASSLADRGQTEAFF. The CDR3, as DNA: TGCGCCAGCAGCTTGGCCGACAGGGGGCAGACTGAAGCTTTCTTT.

The CDR3 reads CASSQDGGANYGYTF. CDR3 DNA: TGCGCCAGCAGCCAAGACGGAGGGGCAAACTATGGCTACACCTTC. J is TRBJ1-2 and V is TRBV4-3, with a possible D match to TRBD1 (5 bases). Germline loops: CDR1 LGHNA, CDR2 YSLEER. There are 15 residues in the CDR3. Trimming shortened V by 0 bases and J by 2 bases, and 10 bases separated the two germline ends.

The chain couples TRBV7-3 to TRBJ2-5, with D maybe TRBD1 (5 bases). From germline, CDR1 is SGHTA and CDR2 FQGTGA. Trimming left V 8 bases short and J 4 bases short, with 5 bases between. The CDR3 contains 10 residues. The CDR3 sequence: CASQGETQYF. DNA of the CDR3: TGTGCCAGCCAGGGAGAGACCCAGTACTTC. The full variable domain, with the rest looked up from reference TRBV7-3 and TRBJ2-5, is GAGVSQTPSNKVTEKGKYVELRCDPISGHTALYWYRQSLGQGPEFLIYFQGTGAADDSGLPNDRFFAVRPEGSVSTLKIQRTERGDSAVYLCASQGETQYFGPGTRLLVL.